The 3 T cell receptor beta chains listed next were all sequenced from one sample in a study of blood T cell repertoires in COVID-19. Method: immunoSEQ multiplex PCR; TCRdb's copy keeps in-frame clones and lacks some. Here the sample spans about 220,000 clones, roughly 86% being singletons. The specimen sequenced was peripheral blood. These receptors were collected from a woman in her fifties or sixties with COVID-19, enrolled during active disease.

This clone was detected once. The V gene is TRBV19, the J gene TRBJ2-2, with D perhaps TRBD2 (5 bases). The CDR3 totals 13 residues. Trimming took off 7 bases at V and 5 bases at J, with 11 bases between the two ends. From germline, CDR1 is LNHDA and CDR2 SQIVND (reference sequence). The CDR3 here is CASKIRGTGELFF. The CDR3 nucleotides read TGTGCCAGTAAAATACGGGGAACCGGGGAGCTGTTTTTT.

The chain couples TRBV19 to TRBJ1-5; 7 bases match TRBD1. The CDR3 spans 14 residues. The V gene end was trimmed by 5 bases and the J gene end by 2 bases; junction bases not matched to a gene: 3. Germline CDR1 LNHDA, CDR2 SQIVND (reference sequence). CDR3 protein: CASSVDRGNQPQHF. As DNA, the CDR3 is TGTGCCAGTAGTGTTGACAGGGGCAATCAGCCCCAGCATTTT.

This chain connects TRBV9 to TRBJ2-1; unclear D gene. The V and J ends lost 0 bases and 8 bases respectively, with 21 bases between them. The CDR3 consists of 17 residues. Germline V gene sequence: CDR1 SGDLS, CDR2 YYNGEE. This chain's CDR3 is CASSVGNSRSVEHEQFF. CDR3 in DNA: TGTGCCAGCAGCGTAGGGAACTCGCGAAGCGTAGAGCATGAGCAGTTCTTC.